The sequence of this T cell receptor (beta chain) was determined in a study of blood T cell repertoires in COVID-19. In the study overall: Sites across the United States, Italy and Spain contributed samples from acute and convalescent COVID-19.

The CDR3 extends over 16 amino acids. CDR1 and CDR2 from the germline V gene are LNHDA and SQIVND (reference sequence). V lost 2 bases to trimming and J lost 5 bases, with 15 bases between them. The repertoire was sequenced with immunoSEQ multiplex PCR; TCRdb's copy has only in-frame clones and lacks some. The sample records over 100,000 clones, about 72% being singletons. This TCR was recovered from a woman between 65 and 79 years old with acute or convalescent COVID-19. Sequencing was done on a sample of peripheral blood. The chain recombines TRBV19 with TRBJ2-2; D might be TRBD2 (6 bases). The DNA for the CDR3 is TGTGCCAGTAGTATAAGCCGACTAGTGGGGACCGGGGAGCTGTTTTTT. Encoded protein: CASSISRLVGTGELFF.